A single sample gave rise to the 20 T cell receptor beta chains below, sequenced in a study of T cells in Graves' hyperthyroidism and ophthalmopathy. TCR beta CDR3 region amplification was performed from RNA transcripts. Carried out on the TCR CDR3, a first-round RT-PCR used the HTBI primer set. TCRdb re-called the multiplex PCR reads with MiXCR, one entry per CDR3 protein. In the table there are 500,000 to 600,000 distinct CDR3 sequences, approximately 44% of which are singletons. Sequenced: peripheral blood or thyroid tissue (not recorded which). All receptors come from a woman aged 18-35 years with Graves' hyperthyroidism.

This clonotype was counted between two and nine times. The chain combines TRBV2 with TRBJ2-7; no firm D call. Matching the DNA end better, TRBJ2-1 makes the J call doubtful. CDR3 length equals 13 residues. The V gene's germline CDR1 is SNHLY and CDR2 FYNNEI. CDR3 DNA: TGTGCCAGCAGACCCGACCTGGGCGATGAGCAGTTCTTC. As protein: CASRPDLGDEQFF.

This clonotype appeared many times. The genes are TRBV7-8 and TRBJ2-7, with D uncertain. CDR3 length: 15 residues. V was clipped by 1 base and J by 2 bases, with 12 bases between them. Germline assignment: CDR1 SGHVS and CDR2 FQNEAQ. For the CDR3, the DNA is TGTGCCAGCAGCTTAGGTCTCGGCCACCCCTACGAGCAGTACTTC. The encoded protein is CASSLGLGHPYEQYF.

The CDR3 protein is CATSDTGTGRRETQYF. The CDR3 DNA sequence: TGTGCCACCAGTGACACCGGGACAGGGCGCCGGGAGACCCAGTACTTC. The chain employs TRBV24-1 and TRBJ2-5; 9 bases are a match to TRBD1. With V trimmed by 4 bases and J by 5 bases, 10 bases remained unmatched. The CDR3 runs 16 residues. The germline CDR1 and CDR2 sequences are KGHDR and SFDVKD.

The V and J genes are TRBV11-1 and TRBJ1-2; TRBD1 is a possible D gene (5 bases). The germline gives CDR1 SGHAT, CDR2 FQDESV (reference sequence). Trimming took 1 base from V and 0 from J, leaving 18 bases between them. The CDR3 has 18 amino acids. The CDR3 DNA follows: TGTGCCAGCAGCTTAGATGAAGGCAGGGAGGTATCTAACTATGGCTACACCTTC. Its translation: CASSLDEGREVSNYGYTF.

This clonotype has a handful of counts. V gene TRBV6-5 combines with J gene TRBJ1-4, with 9 positions matching TRBD1. There are 15 residues in the CDR3. V was clipped by 2 bases and J by 4 bases; unmatched bases: 2. Germline V lookup: CDR1 MNHEY, CDR2 SVGAGI. In nucleotides, the CDR3 is TGTGCCAGCAGTTACCTGGGACAGGGTAATGAAAAACTGTTTTTT. Its protein product is CASSYLGQGNEKLFF.

The chain recombines TRBV7-9 with TRBJ2-7, with TRBD1 matching 8 bases. Germline trimming cut 5 bases from V and 3 bases from J; bases unmatched to any gene: 6. Germline V gene lookup returns CDR1 SEHNR and CDR2 FQNEAQ (reference sequence). The length of the CDR3 is 14 residues. The CDR3 sequence is CASSPTGEVYEQYF. CDR3 DNA: TGTGCCAGCAGCCCGACAGGGGAGGTCTACGAGCAGTACTTC.

This clonotype has ten or more counts. The chain employs TRBV20-1 and TRBJ2-5; 14 positions match TRBD2. The germline CDR1 and CDR2 sequences are DFQATT and SNEGSKA (reference sequence). Trimming removed 6 bases from V and 2 bases from J; junction bases left unmatched: 5. CDR3 size: 15 residues. The CDR3 region is CSAAGTSGRQETQYF. The CDR3 DNA reads TGCAGTGCCGCGGGGACTAGCGGGAGACAAGAGACCCAGTACTTC.

This clonotype was observed at least ten times. V gene TRBV12-3 or TRBV12-4 combines with J gene TRBJ1-2; D is possibly TRBD1 (5 bases). Trimming removed 0 bases at V and 2 bases at J, with 10 bases between. The CDR3 has 15 amino acids. In nucleotides, the CDR3 is TGTGCCAGCAGTTTAGCGAAGGGGCCCAACTATGGCTACACCTTC. Translation gives CASSLAKGPNYGYTF.

The rearrangement links TRBV5-5 to TRBJ1-4, with 7 bases aligning to TRBD1. Per germline, CDR1 SGHKS and CDR2 YYEKEE (reference sequence). This CDR3 is 14 amino acids long. J was trimmed by 4 bases and V by 10 bases; bases with no gene match: 10. CDR3 sequence (DNA): TGTGCCTGCAATCCGGGACAGCATAATGAAAAACTGTTTTTT. Translation: CACNPGQHNEKLFF.

The chain is built from TRBV5-1 and TRBJ2-7, with 9 bases lining up with TRBD2. Germline values: CDR1 SGHRS, CDR2 YFSETQ. V gave up 5 bases and J gave up 9 bases; unmatched junction bases: 15. CDR3 length: 15 residues. CDR3 nucleotide sequence: TGCGCCAGCAGTCGACAGGCTAGCGGGGCAGATACGCAGTACTTC. Its translation is CASSRQASGADTQYF.

The rearrangement joins TRBV15 to TRBJ2-7; D uncertain. The CDR3 sequence is 15 residues long. Germline V gene sequence: CDR1 LNHNV, CDR2 YYDKDF (reference sequence). Trimming took off 1 base at V and 2 bases at J, with 12 bases between the two ends. The CDR3 is CATSRGPGVPYEQYF. CDR3 nucleotide sequence: TGTGCCACCAGCAGAGGTCCAGGCGTTCCCTACGAGCAGTACTTC.

Note on this clonotype: Being one base from a much bigger clone, this may be a read error. This rearrangement joins TRBV2 to TRBJ2-5; tentatively, D is TRBD2 (5 bases). Germline V gives CDR1 SNHLY, CDR2 FYNNEI. The CDR3 loop spans 13 amino acids. This CDR3 is CASSEVWGETQCF. Written as DNA, the CDR3 is TGTGCCAGCAGTGAAGTATGGGGAGAGACCCAGTGCTTC.

This clonotype was seen once. The chain recombines TRBV20-1 with TRBJ1-2; TRBD1 matches 9 bases. Trimming removed 1 base from V and 3 bases from J; junction bases left unmatched: 6. Germline V CDR1 and CDR2: DFQATT, SNEGSKA (reference sequence). The CDR3 contains 15 residues. This CDR3 reads CSARAFGTGYYGYTF. The DNA of the CDR3 is TGCAGTGCTAGAGCCTTCGGGACAGGGTACTATGGCTACACCTTC.

In this sample, this clonotype turned up a few times. The CDR3 protein is CAISEQGPYGYTF. CDR3 sequence (DNA): TGTGCCATCAGTGAGCAGGGCCCCTATGGCTACACCTTC. J is TRBJ1-2 and V is TRBV10-3; D possibly corresponds to TRBD1 (5 bases). There are 13 residues in the CDR3. Trimming took off 2 bases at V and 4 bases at J, with 8 bases between the two ends. Germline V gene sequence: CDR1 ENHRY, CDR2 SYGVKD.

This clonotype appeared many times. V is TRBV7-9 and J is TRBJ2-2, with TRBD1 matching over 8 bases. The CDR3 extends over 14 amino acids. Germline CDR1 reads SEHNR; CDR2 reads FQNEAQ (reference sequence). V lost 3 bases and J lost 7; bases outside the gene matches: 4. The CDR3 region has the DNA TGTGCCAGCAGCTTGACAGGGGCCGACGGGGAGCTGTTTTTT. It translates to CASSLTGADGELFF.

This clonotype was seen repeatedly, ten times or more. The chain joins TRBV24-1 to TRBJ2-7; TRBD2 matches at 7 bases. The CDR3 is made up of 14 amino acids. Trimming at V came to 7 bases and at J to 5 bases, leaving 10 bases not matched to a gene. Germline loops: CDR1 KGHDR, CDR2 SFDVKD. The CDR3 DNA sequence: TGTGCCACCAGCAGCGGGGAGGGGATCGACGAGCAGTACTTC. This translates into CATSSGEGIDEQYF.

This clonotype was counted ten times or more. This chain links TRBV11-2 with TRBJ1-1, with 11 bases aligning to TRBD1. Germline V gene sequence: CDR1 SGHAT, CDR2 FQNNGV. CDR3 size: 14 residues. V dropped 4 bases and J dropped 8; count of bases not matched to a gene: 6. DNA of the CDR3: TGTGCCAGCAGCTCCTGGACAGGGGGCAAAGAAGCTTTCTTT. It translates to CASSSWTGGKEAFF.

CDR3 DNA sequence: TGTGCCAGCAGTTTTCGTACTATACGGGCCGGGGAGCTGTTTTTT. Encoded protein: CASSFRTIRAGELFF. The J gene is TRBJ2-2, the V gene TRBV12-3 or TRBV12-4; the D is unclear. The CDR3 sequence is 15 residues long. V shed 3 bases and J shed 6 bases, with 14 bases lying between them.

The J gene is TRBJ1-6, the V gene TRBV7-8, with 9 nucleotides matching TRBD1. Trimming cost V 5 bases and J 6 bases; bases outside gene matches: 11. Per the germline V gene, CDR1 is SGHVS and CDR2 is FQNEAQ. CDR3 length equals 17 residues. The CDR3 sequence: CASSDLSGQGGNSPLHF. The CDR3 DNA is TGTGCCAGCAGCGACTTATCGGGACAGGGTGGTAATTCACCCCTCCACTTT.

This clonotype was observed many times. The chain is built from TRBV10-3 and TRBJ1-5, with D perhaps matching TRBD1 (5 bases). CDR3 length equals 15 residues. V was shortened by 4 bases and J by 2 bases, with 12 bases between the two germline ends. Looked up from germline, CDR1 is ENHRY and CDR2 is SYGVKD. In DNA, the CDR3 is TGTGCCATCAGTGTGGGCGGGGGGGGCAATCAGCCCCAGCATTTT. Its protein product is CAISVGGGGNQPQHF.